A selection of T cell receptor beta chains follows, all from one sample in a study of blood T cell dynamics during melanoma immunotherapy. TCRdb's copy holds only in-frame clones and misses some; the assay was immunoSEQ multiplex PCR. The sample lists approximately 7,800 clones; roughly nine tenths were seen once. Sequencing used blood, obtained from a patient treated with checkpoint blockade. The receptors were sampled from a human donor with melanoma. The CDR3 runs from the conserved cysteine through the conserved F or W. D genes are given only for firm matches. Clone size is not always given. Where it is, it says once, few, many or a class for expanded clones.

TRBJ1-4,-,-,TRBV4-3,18,CASSPGWRDPATNEKLFF,TGCGCCAGCAGCCCGGGGTGGCGGGATCCTGCAACTAATGAAAAACTGTTTTTT
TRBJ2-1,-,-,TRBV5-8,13,CASSAGLGREQFF,TGTGCCAGCAGCGCGGGTCTCGGTCGGGAGCAGTTCTTC
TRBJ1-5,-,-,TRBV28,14,CASSLGGSNQPQHF,TGTGCCAGCAGTTTAGGCGGTAGCAATCAGCCCCAGCATTTT
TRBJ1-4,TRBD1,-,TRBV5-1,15,CASRTGEATNEKLFF,TGCGCCAGCAGAACAGGGGAGGCGACTAATGAAAAACTGTTTTTT
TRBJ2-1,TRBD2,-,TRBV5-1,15,CASSLGAGGPNEQFF,TGCGCCAGCAGCTTGGGGGCGGGAGGGCCCAATGAGCAGTTCTTC
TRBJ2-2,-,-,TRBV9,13,CASSAMNTGELFF,TGTGCCAGCAGCGCAATGAACACCGGGGAGCTGTTTTTT
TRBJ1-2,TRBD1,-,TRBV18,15,CASSPSSEGAYGYTF,TGTGCCAGCTCACCATCCTCGGAGGGGGCTTATGGCTACACCTTC
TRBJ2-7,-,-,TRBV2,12,CASSEEGRRQYF,TGTGCCAGCAGTGAAGAGGGGCGCCGGCAGTACTTC
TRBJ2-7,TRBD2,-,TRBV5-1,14,CASSLAPGGYEQYF,TGCGCCAGCAGCTTGGCCCCCGGGGGGTACGAGCAGTACTTC
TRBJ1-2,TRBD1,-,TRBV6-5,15,CASSYDGQGIYGYTF,TGTGCCAGCAGTTACGATGGACAGGGGATATATGGCTACACCTTC
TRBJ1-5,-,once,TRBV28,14,CASSYTGSNQPQHF,TGTGCCAGCAGCTACACAGGGAGCAATCAGCCCCAGCATTTT
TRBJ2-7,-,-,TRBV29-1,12,CSVGQTSYEQYF,TGCAGCGTTGGGCAAACGAGCTACGAGCAGTACTTC
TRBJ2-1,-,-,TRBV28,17,CASSSLMGDATYNEQFF,TGTGCCAGCAGTTCCCTCATGGGGGATGCCACCTACAATGAGCAGTTCTTC
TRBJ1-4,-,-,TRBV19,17,CASISQAAALTNEKLFF,TGTGCCAGTATTTCACAGGCGGCAGCGTTAACTAATGAAAAACTGTTTTTT
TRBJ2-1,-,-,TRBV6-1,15,CAINRRDNSYNEQFF,TGTGCCATCAACCGTCGGGACAACTCCTACAATGAGCAGTTCTTC
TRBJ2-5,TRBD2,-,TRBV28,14,CASSLIAGAGTQYF,TGTGCCAGCAGCCTGATAGCGGGAGCGGGTACCCAGTACTTC
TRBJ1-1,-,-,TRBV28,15,CASSPNTVMNTEAFF,TGTGCCAGCAGTCCTAATACGGTCATGAACACTGAAGCTTTCTTT